These 9 T cell receptor beta chains share one sample of origin, sequenced in a study of blood T cells in healthy people across ages. Using a J-beta primer mix together with a sample-barcoded 5' primer, a second PCR was run for about 6 to 11 cycles. TCRdb re-called the 5' RACE reads through MiXCR, storing one row per CDR3 protein. This repertoire shows around 780,000 distinct CDR3 sequences, around three fifths found once; its top ten account for roughly 25%. The sequenced sample was blood. All receptors derive from a man aged 40-49 years in good health.

J is TRBJ1-5 and V is TRBV29-1, with 11 nucleotides matching TRBD1. V shed 4 bases, J shed 11 bases, and the junction held 13 bases outside the gene matches. Germline lookup yields CDR1 SQVTM and CDR2 ANQGSEA. This CDR3 has 15 residues. DNA of the CDR3: TGCAGCGTTGTAGGGACAGGGGGACAGGGTGTGGCCCAGCATTTT. Its protein product is CSVVGTGGQGVAQHF.

The V call is TRBV6-4, the J call TRBJ2-3; the match to TRBD1 covers 7 bases. Losses at the gene ends were 0 bases for V and 0 bases for J; bases not matched to a gene: 3. Germline loops: CDR1 MRHNA, CDR2 SNTAGT. There are 16 residues in the CDR3. The CDR3: CASSDSHRGSTDTQYF. DNA of the CDR3: TGTGCCAGCAGTGACTCTCACAGGGGTAGCACAGATACGCAGTATTTT.

The chain joins TRBV7-6 to TRBJ1-2; no definite D call. This CDR3 has 16 amino acids. V was cut by 2 bases and J by 3 bases, with 16 bases left in between. From germline, CDR1 is SGHVS and CDR2 FNYEAQ. The CDR3 region has the DNA TGTGCCAGCAGCTTAAAAGCTAGTGGAGGAGACTATGGCTACACCTTC. The encoded protein is CASSLKASGGDYGYTF.

This sequence joins TRBV10-3 and TRBJ2-5, with D tentatively TRBD2 (6 bases). CDR1 ENHRY and CDR2 SYGVKD come from the germline V gene. The CDR3 is 16 residues long. V was cut by 2 bases and J by 5 bases, with 18 bases left in between. Written as DNA, the CDR3 is TGTGCCATCAGTGAGACCGGGGATCCCGGAGGGGAGACCCAGTACTTC. It is translated as CAISETGDPGGETQYF.

This clonotype was found a few times. This rearrangement joins TRBV10-3 to TRBJ2-4; 10 bases line up with TRBD1. The end of the DNA is better explained by TRBJ2-7, so the J call may be wrong. Germline values: CDR1 ENHRY, CDR2 SYGVKD. CDR3 size: 14 residues. DNA of the CDR3: TGTGCCATCATCCCGGGACAGGGGCCCTACGAGCAGTACTTC. Its translation: CAIIPGQGPYEQYF.

A few counts support this clonotype. The chain employs TRBV18 and TRBJ2-7; 7 nucleotides line up with TRBD2. Germline V CDR1 and CDR2: KGHSH, LQKENI. There are 16 residues in the CDR3. The trim removed 3 bases at V and 5 bases at J, leaving 13 bases unmatched. The chain's CDR3 is CASSPLAGGSLDEQYF. In DNA form, the CDR3 reads TGTGCCAGCTCACCTCTTGCCGGGGGGTCGCTTGACGAGCAGTACTTC.

The rearrangement links TRBV15 to TRBJ1-2; D not certain. Germline assignment: CDR1 LNHNV and CDR2 YYDKDF (reference sequence). Trimming stripped 3 bases from V and 8 bases from J, with 13 bases between. This CDR3 is 13 amino acids long. CDR3 bases: TGTGCCACCAGCAGGGGAACATTCGTCGGCTACACCTTC. This sequence encodes CATSRGTFVGYTF.

The chain links TRBV19 to TRBJ1-5; D might be TRBD1 (5 bases). The V and J ends lost 4 bases and 15 bases respectively, with 13 bases between them. Looked up from germline, CDR1 is LNHDA and CDR2 is SQIVND (reference sequence). CDR3 length equals 11 residues. CDR3 sequence reads: CASSTGGGTHF. The CDR3 bases are TGTGCCAGTAGTACCGGTGGGGGGACGCATTTT. Full variable domain (missing parts from reference TRBV19 and TRBJ1-5): DGGITQSPKYLFRKEGQNVTLSCEQNLNHDAMYWYRQDPGQGLRLIYYSQIVNDFQKGDIAEGYSVSREKKESFPLTVTSAQKNPTAFYLCASSTGGGTHFGDGTRLSIL.

This clonotype occurred once. This chain connects TRBV5-1 to TRBJ2-1; 9 nucleotides agree with TRBD1. The length of the CDR3 is 16 residues. The germline V gene encodes CDR1 SGHRS and CDR2 YFSETQ. V was clipped by 1 base and J by 7 bases; unmatched bases: 9. Here the CDR3 reads CASSLIGQGSLNEQFF. CDR3 nucleotide sequence: TGCGCCAGCAGCTTGATAGGACAGGGGAGTTTAAATGAGCAGTTCTTC.